The TCR beta chain under discussion was sequenced for a study of T cell responses to AZD1222 COVID-19 vaccine. Sequenced by immunoSEQ multiplex PCR; TCRdb stores in-frame clones only, minus some. The sample consists of over 95,000 clones, more than 90% of them appearing once. V lost 4 bases and J 7 bases, leaving 23 bases between the germline ends. Germline values: CDR1 MNHEY, CDR2 SVGEGT. The CDR3 has 17 amino acids. The input for sequencing was peripheral blood, taken on day 0 of AZD1222 vaccination. The origin of this receptor is an adult in good health. The chain is built from TRBV6-2 or TRBV6-3 and TRBJ2-1; D possibly corresponds to TRBD2 (6 bases). CDR3 loop: CASSFSQSGYRGNEQFF. The CDR3 DNA reads as TGTGCCAGCAGTTTTTCCCAAAGCGGGTACCGGGGGAATGAGCAGTTCTTC.